The clone carrying this T cell receptor beta chain appeared many times. TCRdb processed the 5' RACE reads anew with MiXCR; each CDR3 protein has one entry. In the table there are roughly 220,000 distinct CDR3 sequences, 6.5% of which are singletons. These data originate in a study of identical twins. Germline assignment: CDR1 LGHNA and CDR2 YSLEER. CDR3 length equals 14 residues. The germline V and J ends were trimmed by 0 bases and 3 bases, with 8 bases remaining between them. These data were likewise used in another study, on T cells expressing NK-cell markers.

This sequence joins TRBV4-3 and TRBJ1-1; D is undetermined. The specimen was CD8+ T cells sorted from blood. The sequence was obtained from a young woman in good health. CDR3 nucleotide sequence: TGCGCCAGCAGCCAAGAGCACCCCCACACTGAAGCTTTCTTT. Translating it yields CASSQEHPHTEAFF.